These 10 T cell receptor beta chains were all obtained from the same sample, sequenced in a study of cytomegalovirus exposure and HLA in healthy donors. Primers included in the PCR were 60 Vbeta and 13 Jbeta primers. Data came from immunoSEQ multiplex PCR; TCRdb stores just in-frame clones and leaves some out. The sample includes more than 250,000 clones, roughly 90% of them seen just once. The specimen sequenced was PBMCs. Receptors were obtained from a woman aged 18-29 years in good health and CMV-seronegative.

CDR3 DNA: TGTGCCAGCAGCTTAACCAGCGGGGGGGCGATAGATACGCAGTATTTT. Amino acid sequence: CASSLTSGGAIDTQYF. The rearrangement uses TRBV7-2 and TRBJ2-3; 10 positions match TRBD2. The germline CDR1 and CDR2 sequences are SGHTA and FQGNSA. J lost 5 bases, V lost 2 bases, and 7 bases had no gene match. CDR3 length: 16 residues.

The chain is built from TRBV2 and TRBJ1-1, with D unclear. Trimming shortened V by 4 bases and J by 1 base, and 10 bases separated the two germline ends. The CDR3 contains 14 residues. Germline V lookup: CDR1 SNHLY, CDR2 FYNNEI. The CDR3 DNA sequence: TGTGCCAGCAGTGGGAGAAGTAGGAACACTGAAGCTTTCTTT. Translating it yields CASSGRSRNTEAFF. Full variable domain (missing parts from reference TRBV2 and TRBJ1-1): EPEVTQTPSHQVTQMGQEVILRCVPISNHLYFYWYRQILGQKVEFLVSFYNNEISEKSEIFDDQFSVERPDGSNFTLKIRSTKLEDSAMYFCASSGRSRNTEAFFGQGTRLTVV.

The rearrangement links TRBV5-8 to TRBJ1-4, with D perhaps TRBD1 (6 bases). The CDR3 length is 15 residues. V lost 5 bases and J 7 bases, leaving 18 bases between the germline ends. The germline gives CDR1 SGHTS, CDR2 YDEGEE. The CDR3 region has the DNA TGTGCCAGCAGGGGTCGGGGACATTTTACTGAAAAACTGTTTTTT. Residues: CASRGRGHFTEKLFF.

The chain has TRBV4-1 and TRBJ2-7; D unresolved. The V end lost 0 bases, the J end lost 4 bases, and 4 bases lay between the germline ends. This CDR3 is built from 12 residues. Germline V gene sequence: CDR1 MGHRA, CDR2 YSYEKL. The CDR3 DNA is TGCGCCAGCAGCCAAGATATGTACGAGCAGTACTTC. Residues: CASSQDMYEQYF.

The chain joins TRBV15 to TRBJ1-5, with unresolved D. The length of the CDR3 is 13 residues. Germline V gene lookup returns CDR1 LNHNV and CDR2 YYDKDF (reference sequence). Trimming cost V 5 bases and J 0 bases, with 5 bases left between them. CDR3: CATSSNSNQPQHF. CDR3 DNA sequence: TGTGCCACCAGCTCCAATAGCAATCAGCCCCAGCATTTT.

The chain employs TRBV27 and TRBJ2-1; 11 nucleotides match TRBD2. This CDR3 is 19 amino acids long. CDR1 and CDR2 (germline): MNHEY, SMNVEV (reference sequence). Trimming cost V 5 bases and J 7 bases; bases outside gene matches: 19. The CDR3 here is CASSPRDARTSGGGNEQFF. CDR3 bases: TGTGCCAGCAGTCCCCGGGACGCCCGAACTAGCGGGGGTGGAAATGAGCAGTTCTTC.

The chain couples TRBV27 to TRBJ1-2; D is ambiguous. CDR3 size: 15 residues. Per the germline V gene, CDR1 is MNHEY and CDR2 is SMNVEV (reference sequence). With 3 bases removed from V and 5 bases from J, the gap between germline ends came to 16 bases. The chain's CDR3 is CASSLEGTTLYGYTF. The CDR3 bases are TGTGCCAGCAGTTTGGAGGGTACCACTTTATATGGCTACACCTTC.

In DNA form, the CDR3 reads TGTGCCAGCAGTGCTATAACGGGACAGGGCTACACCGGGGAGCTGTTTTTT. Translating it yields CASSAITGQGYTGELFF. This chain uses TRBV25-1 with TRBJ2-2; 9 nucleotides agree with TRBD1. V trimming: 4 bases; J trimming: 3 bases; junction bases outside the gene matches: 9. CDR3 length: 17 amino acids. CDR1 is MGHDK and CDR2 is SYGVNS in the germline V gene.

The CDR3: CASGLTGAYEQYF. The DNA of the CDR3 is TGTGCTAGTGGTTTGACAGGCGCCTACGAGCAGTACTTC. The chain carries TRBV12-5 and TRBJ2-7, with TRBD1 as a possible D gene (5 bases). V was clipped by 2 bases and J by 2 bases, with 7 bases between them. This CDR3 is 13 amino acids long. CDR1 LGHNT and CDR2 FRNRAP come from the germline V gene.

V and J are TRBV5-1 and TRBJ2-7, with a possible D match to TRBD2 (5 bases). The germline V gene has CDR1 SGHRS and CDR2 YFSETQ. With 1 base removed from V and 2 bases from J, the gap between germline ends came to 10 bases. CDR3 size: 14 residues. For the CDR3, the DNA is TGCGCCAGCAGCTTGTCGGGGTCGCCCTACGAGCAGTACTTC. Translating gives CASSLSGSPYEQYF.